Listed here are 9 T cell receptor beta chains from one sample, sequenced in a study of shared clonotypes between healthy human individuals. TCRdb's table, derived via immunoSEQ multiplex PCR, lists solely in-frame clones and lacks some. Of approximately 640,000 clones listed, roughly 88% are singletons. The sample taken for sequencing was memory CD8+ T cells from PBMCs. Described subset: CD45RO+ cells pooled with CCR7-negative TemRA cells. The receptors were gathered from a man aged 18 to 30 in good health. Some clones in this sample may be carry-over from other donors' samples.

V is TRBV21-1 and J is TRBJ2-6; TRBD2 reflects the table's D call only, with no check against the DNA. TRBV21-1 is a documented pseudogene. CDR3 length: 19 residues. The CDR3 protein is CASSKKAHNGGSGANVLTF. CDR3 coding DNA: TGTGCCAGCAGCAAAAAAGCTCACAACGGGGGTTCTGGGGCCAACGTCCTGACTTTC.

This rearrangement joins TRBV4-1 to TRBJ2-4, with 10 bases matching TRBD2. The germline V gene has CDR1 MGHRA and CDR2 YSYEKL. Trimming at V came to 5 bases and at J to 0 bases, leaving 19 bases not matched to a gene. The CDR3 sequence is 21 residues long. DNA of the CDR3: TGCGCCAGCAGCGCAACTATTTGGGGACTAGCGAGATCCCTAGCCAAAAACATTCAGTACTTC. This gives the protein CASSATIWGLARSLAKNIQYF.

The gene calls are TRBV19 and TRBJ1-5, with TRBD1 matching 8 bases. Germline V gives CDR1 LNHDA, CDR2 SQIVND (reference sequence). The CDR3 spans 15 residues. V gave up 3 bases and J gave up 4 bases; unmatched junction bases: 5. The CDR3 DNA reads as TGTGCCAGTAGTATTTGGACAGGGCGGAATCAGCCCCAGCATTTT. Its protein product is CASSIWTGRNQPQHF. Combining the CDR3 with reference TRBV19 and TRBJ1-5 gives the whole variable domain DGGITQSPKYLFRKEGQNVTLSCEQNLNHDAMYWYRQDPGQGLRLIYYSQIVNDFQKGDIAEGYSVSREKKESFPLTVTSAQKNPTAFYLCASSIWTGRNQPQHFGDGTRLSIL.

The chain joins TRBV11-2 to TRBJ1-5; D ambiguous. Trimming cost V 1 base and J 4 bases, with 17 bases left between them. CDR3 length equals 17 residues. Germline CDR1 is SGHAT and CDR2 is FQNNGV. The CDR3 DNA sequence: TGTGCCAGCAGCTTAGTAGAGGGTCGTGACCAAAATCAGCCCCAGCATTTT. Translating it yields CASSLVEGRDQNQPQHF.

The chain joins TRBV14 to TRBJ2-7, with a possible D match to TRBD1 (6 bases). The CDR3 is made up of 14 amino acids. V lost 4 bases and J lost 3, with 13 bases in between. Germline CDR1 SGHDN, CDR2 FVKESK. The CDR3 DNA is TGTGCCAGCAGCCGAGATACAGGGAACTACGAGCAGTACTTC. Encoded protein: CASSRDTGNYEQYF.

The gene calls are TRBV6-6 and TRBJ2-1, with TRBD1 as a possible D gene (5 bases). CDR3 length: 15 residues. Germline values: CDR1 MNHNY, CDR2 SVGAGI (reference sequence). The V and J ends lost 7 bases and 3 bases respectively, with 16 bases between them. CDR3 protein: CASTLRARDYNEQFF. The CDR3, as DNA: TGTGCCAGCACCCTAAGAGCCAGGGACTACAATGAGCAGTTCTTC.

The chain has TRBV4-3 and TRBJ2-2; 10 bases agree with TRBD1. The germline V gene encodes CDR1 LGHNA and CDR2 YSLEER. The length of the CDR3 is 17 residues. V shed 4 bases, J shed 3 bases, and the junction held 8 bases outside the gene matches. The CDR3 region has the DNA TGCGCCAGCAGCCGCCTGACAGGGGGCGTCTACACCGGGGAGCTGTTTTTT. Amino acid sequence: CASSRLTGGVYTGELFF.

The genes are TRBV28 and TRBJ2-1; D not resolved. The CDR3 contains 15 residues. V shed 2 bases and J shed 2 bases, with 10 bases lying between them. In germline, CDR1 is MDHEN, CDR2 SYDVKM. The CDR3 region has the DNA TGTGCCAGCAGTTTAGCCCAGCTGACCTACAATGAGCAGTTCTTC. As protein: CASSLAQLTYNEQFF.

This sequence joins TRBV9 and TRBJ2-1; a weak D match, TRBD1 (5 bases). V was trimmed by 3 bases and J by 6 bases, leaving 19 bases between them. This CDR3 region has 16 residues. In germline, CDR1 is SGDLS, CDR2 YYNGEE. CDR3 amino acids: CASSAGGDPQGNEQFF. In DNA, the CDR3 is TGTGCCAGCAGCGCCGGTGGGGATCCTCAGGGCAATGAGCAGTTCTTC.